These 14 T cell receptor beta chains were sequenced from one sample in a study of early T cells in non-severe SARS-CoV-2 infection. TCRdb re-called the 5' RACE reads through MiXCR, storing one row per CDR3 protein. The sample carries 55,000 to 70,000 distinct CDR3 sequences, approximately 4.5% recorded once. Sequenced here: whole blood, sampled at baseline. The receptor set was obtained from an adult who was a healthcare worker with PCR-confirmed SARS-CoV-2 infection or an uninfected control (not recorded which). The donor label of this sample is uncertain.

In its sample, this clonotype was seen a few times. The chain is built from TRBV10-3 and TRBJ2-1, with D perhaps given as TRBD1 or TRBD2 (7 bases each). Germline V gene sequence: CDR1 ENHRY, CDR2 SYGVKD. This CDR3 is built from 13 residues. Trimming pared 3 bases from V and 9 bases from J, leaving 12 bases between. CDR3 coding DNA: TGTGCCATCAGTGAAATCAGGGGGGGTGAGCAGTTCTTC. Protein: CAISEIRGGEQFF.

This clonotype was counted ten times or more. The gene calls are TRBV11-2 and TRBJ1-6, with a possible D match to TRBD1 (5 bases). Per the germline V gene, CDR1 is SGHAT and CDR2 is FQNNGV. There are 14 residues in the CDR3. V lost 2 bases and J 6 bases, leaving 8 bases between the germline ends. CDR3 sequence: CASSLTGSNSPLHF. DNA for the CDR3: TGTGCCAGCAGCTTAACAGGTTCTAATTCACCCCTCCACTTT.

The chain uses TRBV19 and TRBJ1-5, with a possible D match to TRBD1 (5 bases). V was shortened by 2 bases and J by 2 bases, with 10 bases between the two germline ends. CDR1 LNHDA and CDR2 SQIVND come from the germline V gene (reference sequence). The CDR3 covers 15 residues. CDR3 bases: TGTGCCAGTAGTATATGGGGGATTGGCAATCAGCCCCAGCATTTT. This codes for CASSIWGIGNQPQHF.

This clonotype was recorded at least ten times. J is TRBJ1-1 and V is TRBV18; TRBD1 is a possible D gene (6 bases). Germline V gives CDR1 KGHSH, CDR2 LQKENI. The CDR3 runs to 15 residues. V lost 3 bases to trimming and J lost 1 base, with 12 bases between them. The CDR3 reads CASSPLDSWNTEAFF. The CDR3 coding sequence is TGTGCCAGCTCACCCCTGGACAGTTGGAACACTGAAGCTTTCTTT.

This clonotype appeared many times. The chain carries TRBV20-1 and TRBJ1-5; 9 bases map to TRBD1. This CDR3 comprises 19 residues. Per the germline V gene, CDR1 is DFQATT and CDR2 is SNEGSKA (reference sequence). V dropped 6 bases and J dropped 0; count of bases not matched to a gene: 18. The CDR3 DNA reads as TGCAGTGCCCATGGGACAGGGACGCGTCTCGTGAATAGCAATCAGCCCCAGCATTTT. Translation gives CSAHGTGTRLVNSNQPQHF.

This clonotype showed up just a few times. The gene calls are TRBV15 and TRBJ2-7; TRBD1 or TRBD2 may be the D gene (5 bases each). The germline gives CDR1 LNHNV, CDR2 YYDKDF (reference sequence). V was cut by 0 bases and J by 5 bases, with 20 bases left in between. The CDR3 extends over 17 amino acids. This CDR3 reads CATSRDLRGTNMNEQYF. DNA of the CDR3: TGTGCCACCAGCAGAGATCTTCGAGGGACCAACATGAACGAGCAGTACTTC.

This clonotype was counted ten times or more. This chain links TRBV9 with TRBJ2-3, with D possibly matching TRBD2 (6 bases). Germline-derived CDR1 and CDR2 are SGDLS and YYNGEE. The germline V and J ends were trimmed by 0 bases and 4 bases, with 9 bases remaining between them. This CDR3 region has 14 residues. The DNA of the CDR3 is TGTGCCAGCAGCGTAGACGGGGGTGCAGATACGCAGTATTTT. Translated: CASSVDGGADTQYF.

The rearrangement joins TRBV7-2 to TRBJ1-4, with 7 bases lining up with TRBD1. This CDR3 comprises 16 residues. CDR1 is SGHTA, CDR2 FQGNSA, per germline. J gave up 2 bases and V 5 bases, and 8 bases lay outside the gene matches. This CDR3 reads CASSPRSTGTNEKLFF. The CDR3 DNA is TGTGCCAGCAGCCCCCGGTCGACAGGGACTAATGAAAAACTGTTTTTT. The full variable domain, in which reference TRBV7-2 and TRBJ1-4 provide the parts outside the CDR3, is GAGVSQSPSNKVTEKGKDVELRCDPISGHTALYWYRQSLGQGLEFLIYFQGNSAPDKSGLPSDRFSAERTGGSVSTLTIQRTQQEDSAVYLCASSPRSTGTNEKLFFGSGTQLSVL.

This chain links TRBV20-1 with TRBJ1-5; 7 bases agree with TRBD1. Germline V gene lookup returns CDR1 DFQATT and CDR2 SNEGSKA (reference sequence). The CDR3 runs 15 residues. V shed 5 bases, J shed 2 bases, and the junction held 9 bases outside the gene matches. The CDR3 DNA sequence: TGCAGTGCTCAGGCTGACAGGGAGGGCAATCAGCCCCAGCATTTT. Translating it yields CSAQADREGNQPQHF.

V usage is TRBV6-2 or TRBV6-3 and J usage is TRBJ2-3; 8 nucleotides agree with TRBD1. This CDR3 region has 16 residues. The germline CDR1 and CDR2 sequences are MNHEY and SVGEGT. The trim removed 2 bases at V and 3 bases at J, leaving 7 bases unmatched. The CDR3 protein is CASSYGATGGTDTQYF. The CDR3 DNA follows: TGTGCCAGCAGTTACGGGGCAACAGGGGGGACAGATACGCAGTATTTT.

This clonotype has at least ten counts. CDR3 nucleotides: TGCAGTGCTAAGACCCTACAGCTCTACTCCTACGAGCAGTACTTC. Protein: CSAKTLQLYSYEQYF. The chain uses TRBV20-1 and TRBJ2-7; D unclear. Germline CDR1 reads DFQATT; CDR2 reads SNEGSKA (reference sequence). This CDR3 region has 15 residues. Trimming took 4 bases from V and 0 from J, leaving 16 bases between them.

Ten or more counts support this clonotype. This rearrangement joins TRBV19 to TRBJ1-5; tentatively, D is TRBD1 (5 bases). The germline V gene has CDR1 LNHDA and CDR2 SQIVND (reference sequence). There are 13 residues in the CDR3. The V gene lost 3 bases and the J gene lost 7 bases, with 10 bases spanning the gap. This chain's CDR3 is CASSIGGEQPQHF. Written as DNA, the CDR3 is TGTGCCAGTAGTATCGGGGGGGAGCAGCCCCAGCATTTT.

Ten or more counts support this clonotype. V is TRBV11-2 and J is TRBJ2-7; no clear D. Germline assignment: CDR1 SGHAT and CDR2 FQNNGV. The CDR3 is 11 residues long. V shed 2 bases and J shed 4 bases, with 3 bases lying between them. Written as DNA, the CDR3 is TGTGCCAGCAGCTTACGGTACGAGCAGTACTTC. Its protein product is CASSLRYEQYF.

This clonotype was counted ten times or more. V is TRBV12-3 or TRBV12-4 and J is TRBJ2-2; D call uncertain. Trimming took off 5 bases at V and 1 base at J, with 8 bases between the two ends. The CDR3 covers 14 residues. For the CDR3, the DNA is TGTGCCAGCAGTCAGGATGGGAACACCGGGGAGCTGTTTTTT. Its protein product is CASSQDGNTGELFF.